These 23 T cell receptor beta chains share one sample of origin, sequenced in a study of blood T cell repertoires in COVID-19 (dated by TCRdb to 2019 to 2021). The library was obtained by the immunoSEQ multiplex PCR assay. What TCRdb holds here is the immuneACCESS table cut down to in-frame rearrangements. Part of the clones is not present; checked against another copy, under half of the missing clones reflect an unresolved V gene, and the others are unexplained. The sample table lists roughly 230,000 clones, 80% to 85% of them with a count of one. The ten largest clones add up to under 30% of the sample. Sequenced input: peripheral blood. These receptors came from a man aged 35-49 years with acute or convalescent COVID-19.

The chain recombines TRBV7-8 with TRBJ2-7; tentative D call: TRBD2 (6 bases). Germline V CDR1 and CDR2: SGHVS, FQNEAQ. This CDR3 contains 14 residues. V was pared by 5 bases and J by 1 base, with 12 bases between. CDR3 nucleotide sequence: TGTGCCAGCAGCCAGATCGCGGGATCCTACGAGCAGTACTTC. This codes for CASSQIAGSYEQYF.

The CDR3 coding sequence is TGTGCCAGCAGCTCGCAGTCCTTTGTCGAAGCTTTCTTT. This gives the protein CASSSQSFVEAFF. The V call is TRBV11-2, the J call TRBJ1-1; D gene uncertain. This CDR3 has 13 amino acids. CDR1 is SGHAT, CDR2 FQNNGV, per germline. The V and J ends lost 4 bases and 8 bases respectively, with 14 bases between them.

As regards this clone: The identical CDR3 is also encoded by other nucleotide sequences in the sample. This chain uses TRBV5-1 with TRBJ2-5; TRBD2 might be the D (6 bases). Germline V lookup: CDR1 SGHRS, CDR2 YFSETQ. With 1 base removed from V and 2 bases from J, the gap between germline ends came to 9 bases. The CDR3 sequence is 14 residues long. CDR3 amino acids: CASSLTGGQETQYF. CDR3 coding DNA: TGCGCCAGCAGCTTGACCGGGGGACAAGAGACCCAGTACTTC.

In DNA, the CDR3 is TGTGCCAGCAGCGTATACAGCGGGAGGTACCCAGATACGCAGTATTTT. Its translation is CASSVYSGRYPDTQYF. The J gene is TRBJ2-3, the V gene TRBV9; 9 bases match TRBD2. This CDR3 is 16 amino acids long. CDR1 is SGDLS and CDR2 is YYNGEE in the germline V gene. J gave up 4 bases and V 1 base, and 7 bases lay outside the gene matches.

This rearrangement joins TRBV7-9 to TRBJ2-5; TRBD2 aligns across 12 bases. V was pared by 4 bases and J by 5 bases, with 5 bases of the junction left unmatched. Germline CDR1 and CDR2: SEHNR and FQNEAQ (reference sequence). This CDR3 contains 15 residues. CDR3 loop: CASSSSGRALETQYF. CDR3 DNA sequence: TGTGCCAGCAGCTCTAGCGGGAGGGCCTTGGAGACCCAGTACTTC.

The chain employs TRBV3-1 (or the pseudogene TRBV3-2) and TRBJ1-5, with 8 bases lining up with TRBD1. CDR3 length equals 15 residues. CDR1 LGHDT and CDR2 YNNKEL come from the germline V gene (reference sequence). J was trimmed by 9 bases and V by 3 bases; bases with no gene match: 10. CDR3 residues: CASSQTGQGHGPQHF. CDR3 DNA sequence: TGTGCCAGCAGCCAGACCGGACAGGGTCATGGGCCCCAGCATTTT.

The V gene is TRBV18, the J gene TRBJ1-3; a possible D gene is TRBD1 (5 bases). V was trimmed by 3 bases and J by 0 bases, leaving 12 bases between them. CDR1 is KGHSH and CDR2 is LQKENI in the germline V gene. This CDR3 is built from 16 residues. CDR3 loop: CASSPDSLSSGNTIYF. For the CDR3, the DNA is TGTGCCAGCTCACCCGACAGCCTGAGCTCTGGAAACACCATATATTTT.

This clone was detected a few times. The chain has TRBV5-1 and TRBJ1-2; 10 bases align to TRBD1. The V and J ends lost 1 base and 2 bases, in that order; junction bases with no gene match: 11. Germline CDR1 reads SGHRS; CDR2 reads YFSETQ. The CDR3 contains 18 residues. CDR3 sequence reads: CASSLKAKTGGSNYGYTF. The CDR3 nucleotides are TGCGCCAGCAGCTTGAAGGCGAAGACAGGGGGCTCGAACTATGGCTACACCTTC.

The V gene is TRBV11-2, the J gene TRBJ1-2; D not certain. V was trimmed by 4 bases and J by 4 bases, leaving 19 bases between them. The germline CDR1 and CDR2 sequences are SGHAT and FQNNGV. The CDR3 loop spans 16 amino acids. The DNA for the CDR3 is TGTGCCAGCAGCTCCACCGGGAGCTCCTCTTTCTATGGCTACACCTTC. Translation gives CASSSTGSSSFYGYTF.

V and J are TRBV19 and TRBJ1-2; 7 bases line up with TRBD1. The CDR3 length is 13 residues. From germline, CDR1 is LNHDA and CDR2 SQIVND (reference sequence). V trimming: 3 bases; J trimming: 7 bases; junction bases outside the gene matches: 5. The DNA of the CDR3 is TGTGCCAGTAGTATGCGGGACAGCCGTGGCTACACCTTC. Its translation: CASSMRDSRGYTF. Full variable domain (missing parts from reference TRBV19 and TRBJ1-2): DGGITQSPKYLFRKEGQNVTLSCEQNLNHDAMYWYRQDPGQGLRLIYYSQIVNDFQKGDIAEGYSVSREKKESFPLTVTSAQKNPTAFYLCASSMRDSRGYTFGSGTRLTVV.

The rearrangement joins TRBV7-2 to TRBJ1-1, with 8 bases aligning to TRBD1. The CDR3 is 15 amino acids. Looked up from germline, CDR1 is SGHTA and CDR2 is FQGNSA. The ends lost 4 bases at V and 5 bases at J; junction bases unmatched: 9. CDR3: CASSYRTGWETEAFF. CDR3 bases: TGTGCCAGCAGCTACAGGACAGGGTGGGAAACTGAAGCTTTCTTT.

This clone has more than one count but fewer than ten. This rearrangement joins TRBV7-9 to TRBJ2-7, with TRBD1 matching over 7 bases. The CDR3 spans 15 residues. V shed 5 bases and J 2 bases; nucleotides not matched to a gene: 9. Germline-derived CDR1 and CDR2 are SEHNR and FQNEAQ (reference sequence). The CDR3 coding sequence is TGTGCCAGCAGCCCCCCGACAGGGACCACCTACGAGCAGTACTTC. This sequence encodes CASSPPTGTTYEQYF.

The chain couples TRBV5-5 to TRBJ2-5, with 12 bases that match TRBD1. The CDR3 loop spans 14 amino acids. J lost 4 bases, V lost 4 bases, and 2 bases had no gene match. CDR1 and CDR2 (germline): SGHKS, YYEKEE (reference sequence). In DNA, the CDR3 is TGTGCCAGCAGCGGGACAGGGGGCGCAGAGACCCAGTACTTC. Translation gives CASSGTGGAETQYF.

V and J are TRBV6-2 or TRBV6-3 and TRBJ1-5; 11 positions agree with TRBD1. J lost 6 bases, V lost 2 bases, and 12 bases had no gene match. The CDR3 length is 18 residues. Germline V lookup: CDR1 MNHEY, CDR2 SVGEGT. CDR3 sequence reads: CASSYPTVFGTGGQPQHF. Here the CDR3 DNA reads TGTGCCAGCAGTTACCCTACTGTATTCGGGACAGGGGGTCAGCCCCAGCATTTT.

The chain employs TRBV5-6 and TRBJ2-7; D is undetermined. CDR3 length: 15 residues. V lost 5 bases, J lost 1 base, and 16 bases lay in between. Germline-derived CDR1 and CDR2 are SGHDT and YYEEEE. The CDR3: CASSFMLAASYEQYF. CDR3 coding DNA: TGTGCCAGCAGTTTTATGTTGGCAGCGTCCTACGAGCAGTACTTC.

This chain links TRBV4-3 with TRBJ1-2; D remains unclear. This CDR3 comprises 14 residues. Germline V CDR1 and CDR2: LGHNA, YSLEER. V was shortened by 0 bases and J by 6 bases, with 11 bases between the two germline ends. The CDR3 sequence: CASSQDSRENGYTF. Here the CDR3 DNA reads TGCGCCAGCAGCCAAGATAGTAGGGAGAATGGCTACACCTTC.

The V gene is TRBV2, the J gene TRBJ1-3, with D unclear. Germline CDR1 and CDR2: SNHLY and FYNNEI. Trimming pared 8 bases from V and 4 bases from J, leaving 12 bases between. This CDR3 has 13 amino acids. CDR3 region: CASGSVVGNTIYF. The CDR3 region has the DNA TGTGCCAGCGGGAGCGTAGTCGGAAACACCATATATTTT.

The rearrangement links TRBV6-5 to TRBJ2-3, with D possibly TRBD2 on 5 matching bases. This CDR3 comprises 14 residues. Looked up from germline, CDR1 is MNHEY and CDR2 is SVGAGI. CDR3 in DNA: TGTGCAATCGACGGGATTTTCGGCACAGATACGCAGTATTTT. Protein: CAIDGIFGTDTQYF.

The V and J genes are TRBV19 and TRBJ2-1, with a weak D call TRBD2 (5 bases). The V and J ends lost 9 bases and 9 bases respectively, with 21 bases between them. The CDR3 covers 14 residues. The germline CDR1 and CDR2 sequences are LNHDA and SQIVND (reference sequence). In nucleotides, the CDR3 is TGTGCCAGCCGACGGGAAGCGACCGCACCTGAGCAGTTCTTC. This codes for CASRREATAPEQFF. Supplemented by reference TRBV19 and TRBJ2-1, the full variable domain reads DGGITQSPKYLFRKEGQNVTLSCEQNLNHDAMYWYRQDPGQGLRLIYYSQIVNDFQKGDIAEGYSVSREKKESFPLTVTSAQKNPTAFYLCASRREATAPEQFFGPGTRLTVL.

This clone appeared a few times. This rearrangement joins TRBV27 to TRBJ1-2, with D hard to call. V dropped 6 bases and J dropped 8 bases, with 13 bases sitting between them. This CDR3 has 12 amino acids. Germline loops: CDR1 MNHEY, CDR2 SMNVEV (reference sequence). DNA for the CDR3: TGTGCCAGCAGCGCTTATGGAGGCGGCTACACCTTC. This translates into CASSAYGGGYTF.

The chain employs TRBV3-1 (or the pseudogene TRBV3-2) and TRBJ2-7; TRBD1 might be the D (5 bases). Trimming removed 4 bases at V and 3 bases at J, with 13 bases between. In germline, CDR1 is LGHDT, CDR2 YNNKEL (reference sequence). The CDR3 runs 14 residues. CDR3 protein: CASSPSDSNYEQYF. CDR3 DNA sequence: TGTGCCAGCAGCCCCTCAGACAGCAACTACGAGCAGTACTTC.

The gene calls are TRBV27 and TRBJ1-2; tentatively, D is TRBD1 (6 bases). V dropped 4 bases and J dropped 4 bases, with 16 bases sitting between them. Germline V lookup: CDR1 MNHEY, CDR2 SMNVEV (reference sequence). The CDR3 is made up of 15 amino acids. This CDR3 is CASSSQGSRIYGYTF. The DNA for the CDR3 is TGTGCCAGCAGTTCCCAGGGGTCGCGCATCTATGGCTACACCTTC.

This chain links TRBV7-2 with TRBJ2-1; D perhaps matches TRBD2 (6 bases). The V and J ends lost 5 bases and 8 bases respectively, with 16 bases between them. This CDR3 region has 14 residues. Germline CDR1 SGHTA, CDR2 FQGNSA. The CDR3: CASSRGLPSDEQFF. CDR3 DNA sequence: TGTGCCAGCAGCAGGGGACTTCCCTCGGATGAGCAGTTCTTC.